Listed below are T cell receptor beta chains from one sample, sequenced in a study of cytomegalovirus exposure and HLA in healthy donors. Repertoires were generated with immunoSEQ multiplex PCR, while TCRdb's copy carries only in-frame clones and drops some. In the table there are roughly 190,000 clones, roughly 81% of which are singletons. The sample taken for sequencing was PBMCs. The receptors shown here come from a young woman in good health and CMV-seropositive. The conserved cysteine and the conserved F or W are not part of the CDR3 here. The order of the fields is V gene, J gene, clone size, CDR3 protein. Clone size is shown for a subset of rows, as once, few, many or a class of expanded clone.

>TRBV19|TRBJ2-1|-
ASSSTSASYNEQF
>TRBV27|TRBJ2-1|-
ASSSGLAGVEEQF
>TRBV2|TRBJ2-2|-
ASSGDISSGELF
>TRBV14|TRBJ2-3|few
ASSQDRIASDTQY
>TRBV11-2|TRBJ2-1|-
ASSLGQGLRDEQF
>TRBV6-1|TRBJ2-5|-
ASSTGGGMGETQY
>TRBV5-1|TRBJ2-1|-
ASTRLPGQGKNEQF
>TRBV11-2|TRBJ1-1|-
ASSLLGGGAF
>TRBV19|TRBJ2-7|-
ASSISDEQY
>TRBV6-1|TRBJ1-1|-
ASREMTGTTTEAF
>TRBV11-3|TRBJ2-1|-
ASSLGGTSHEQF
>TRBV5-4|TRBJ2-7|-
ASSRSAGGPEEQY
>TRBV7-9|TRBJ2-3|-
ASSLVKGDTQY
>TRBV7-9|TRBJ2-3|-
ASRGQVTDTQY